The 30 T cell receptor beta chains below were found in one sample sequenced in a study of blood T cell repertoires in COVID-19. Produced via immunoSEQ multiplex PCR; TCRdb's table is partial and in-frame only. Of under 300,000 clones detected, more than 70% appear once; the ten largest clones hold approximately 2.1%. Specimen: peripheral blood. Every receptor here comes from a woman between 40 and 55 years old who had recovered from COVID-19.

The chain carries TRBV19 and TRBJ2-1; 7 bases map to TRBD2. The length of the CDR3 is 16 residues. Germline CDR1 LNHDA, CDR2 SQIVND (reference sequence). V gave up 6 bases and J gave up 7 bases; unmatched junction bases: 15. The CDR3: CASRLMGGSSGNEQFF. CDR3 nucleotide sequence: TGTGCCAGTAGGCTGATGGGGGGGAGTAGTGGGAATGAGCAGTTCTTC.

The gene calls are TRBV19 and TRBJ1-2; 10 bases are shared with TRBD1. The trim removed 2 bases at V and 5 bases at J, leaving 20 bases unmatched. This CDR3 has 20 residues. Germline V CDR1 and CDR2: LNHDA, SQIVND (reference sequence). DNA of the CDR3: TGTGCCAGTAGTATATATAGGATCTCGGGACAGGGGCCCACACGGTATGGCTACACCTTC. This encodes CASSIYRISGQGPTRYGYTF.

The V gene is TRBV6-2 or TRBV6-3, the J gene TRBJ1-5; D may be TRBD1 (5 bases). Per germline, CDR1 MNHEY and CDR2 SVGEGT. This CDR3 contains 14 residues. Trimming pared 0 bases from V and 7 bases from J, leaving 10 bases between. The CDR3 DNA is TGTGCCAGCAGTTACTCGGCAGGGTGGCAGCCCCAGCATTTT. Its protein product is CASSYSAGWQPQHF.

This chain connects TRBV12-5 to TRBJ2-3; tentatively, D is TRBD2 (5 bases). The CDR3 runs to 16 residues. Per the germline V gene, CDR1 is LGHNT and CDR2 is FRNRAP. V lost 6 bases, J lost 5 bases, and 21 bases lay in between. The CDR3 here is CASGRGVSGSQDTQYF. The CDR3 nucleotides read TGTGCTAGTGGCCGGGGAGTGAGCGGCTCGCAAGATACGCAGTATTTT.

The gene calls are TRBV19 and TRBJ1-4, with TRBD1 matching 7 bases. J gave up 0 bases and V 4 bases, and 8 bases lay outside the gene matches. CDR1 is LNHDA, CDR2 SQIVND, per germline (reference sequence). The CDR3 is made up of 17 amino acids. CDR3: CASSNRGLGATNEKLFF. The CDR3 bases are TGTGCCAGTAGTAACAGGGGACTTGGAGCAACTAATGAAAAACTGTTTTTT.

This CDR3 reads CASNPGTGETYEQYF. As DNA, the CDR3 is TGTGCCAGCAACCCCGGGACAGGGGAAACCTACGAGCAGTACTTC. The V gene is TRBV3-1 (or the pseudogene TRBV3-2), the J gene TRBJ2-7, with TRBD1 identical over 10 bases. Trimming took 7 bases from V and 2 from J; bases not matched to a gene: 8. The CDR3 runs 15 residues. The germline CDR1 and CDR2 sequences are LGHDT and YNNKEL (reference sequence).

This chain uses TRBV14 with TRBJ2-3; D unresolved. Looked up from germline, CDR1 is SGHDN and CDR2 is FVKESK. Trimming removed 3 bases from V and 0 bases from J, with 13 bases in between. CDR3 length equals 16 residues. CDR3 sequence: CASSHKSRFSTDTQYF. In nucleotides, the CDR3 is TGTGCCAGCAGCCACAAATCGCGTTTTAGCACAGATACGCAGTATTTT.

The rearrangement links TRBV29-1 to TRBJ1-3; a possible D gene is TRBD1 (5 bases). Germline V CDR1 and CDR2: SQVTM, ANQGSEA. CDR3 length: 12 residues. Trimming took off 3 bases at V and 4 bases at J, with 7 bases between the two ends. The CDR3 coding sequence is TGCAGCGTTGAGGGGCAGGGAAACACCATATATTTT. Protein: CSVEGQGNTIYF. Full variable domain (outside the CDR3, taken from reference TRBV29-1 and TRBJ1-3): SAVISQKPSRDICQRGTSLTIQCQVDSQVTMMFWYRQQPGQSLTLIATANQGSEATYESGFVIDKFPISRPNLTFSTLTVSNMSPEDSSIYLCSVEGQGNTIYFGEGSWLTVV.

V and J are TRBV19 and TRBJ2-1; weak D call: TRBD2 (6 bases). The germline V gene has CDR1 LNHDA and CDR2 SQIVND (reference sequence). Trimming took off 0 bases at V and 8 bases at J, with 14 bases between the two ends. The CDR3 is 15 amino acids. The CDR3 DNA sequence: TGTGCCAGTAGTATAGATCGCGAGGGACTCTATGAGCAGTTCTTC. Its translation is CASSIDREGLYEQFF.

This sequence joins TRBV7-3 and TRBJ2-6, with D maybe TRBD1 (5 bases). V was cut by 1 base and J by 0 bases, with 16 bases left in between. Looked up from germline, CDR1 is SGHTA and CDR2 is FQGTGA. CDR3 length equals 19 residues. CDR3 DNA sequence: TGTGCCAGCAGCTTAAGTGGGGCCAGCCTAAACTCTGGGGCCAACGTCCTGACTTTC. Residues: CASSLSGASLNSGANVLTF. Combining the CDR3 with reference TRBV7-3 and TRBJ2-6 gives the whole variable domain GAGVSQTPSNKVTEKGKYVELRCDPISGHTALYWYRQSLGQGPEFLIYFQGTGAADDSGLPNDRFFAVRPEGSVSTLKIQRTERGDSAVYLCASSLSGASLNSGANVLTFGAGSRLTVL.

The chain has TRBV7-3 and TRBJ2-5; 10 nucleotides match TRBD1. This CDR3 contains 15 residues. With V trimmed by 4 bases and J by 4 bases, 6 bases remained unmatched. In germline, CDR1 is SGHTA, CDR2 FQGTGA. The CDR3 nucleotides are TGTGCCAGCAGCTCCGGACAGGGGGGCATAGAGACCCAGTACTTC. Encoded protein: CASSSGQGGIETQYF. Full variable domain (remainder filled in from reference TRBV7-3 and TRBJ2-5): GAGVSQTPSNKVTEKGKYVELRCDPISGHTALYWYRQSLGQGPEFLIYFQGTGAADDSGLPNDRFFAVRPEGSVSTLKIQRTERGDSAVYLCASSSGQGGIETQYFGPGTRLLVL.

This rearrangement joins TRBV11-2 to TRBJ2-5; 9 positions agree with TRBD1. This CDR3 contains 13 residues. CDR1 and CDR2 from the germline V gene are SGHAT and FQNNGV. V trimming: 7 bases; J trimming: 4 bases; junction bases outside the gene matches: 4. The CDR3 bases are TGTGCCAGCAACTCGGGACAGGGAGAGACCCAGTACTTC. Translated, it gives CASNSGQGETQYF. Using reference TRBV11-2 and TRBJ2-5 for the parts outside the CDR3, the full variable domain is EAGVAQSPRYKIIEKRQSVAFWCNPISGHATLYWYQQILGQGPKLLIQFQNNGVVDDSQLPKDRFSAERLKGVDSTLKIQPAKLEDSAVYLCASNSGQGETQYFGPGTRLLVL.

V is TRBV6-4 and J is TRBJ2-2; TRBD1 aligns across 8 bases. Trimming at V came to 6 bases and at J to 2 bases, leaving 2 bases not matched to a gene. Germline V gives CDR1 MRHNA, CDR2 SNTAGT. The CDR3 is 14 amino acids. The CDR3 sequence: CASRGTGNTGELFF. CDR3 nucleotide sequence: TGTGCCAGCAGGGGGACAGGCAACACCGGGGAGCTGTTTTTT.

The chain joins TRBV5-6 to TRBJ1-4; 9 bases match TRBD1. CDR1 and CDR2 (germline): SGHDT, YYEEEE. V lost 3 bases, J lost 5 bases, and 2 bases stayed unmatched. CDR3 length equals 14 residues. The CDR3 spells CASSWDRANEKLFF. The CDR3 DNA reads TGTGCCAGCAGCTGGGACAGGGCCAATGAAAAACTGTTTTTT. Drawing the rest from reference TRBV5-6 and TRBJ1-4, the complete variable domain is DAGVTQSPTHLIKTRGQQVTLRCSPKSGHDTVSWYQQALGQGPQFIFQYYEEEERQRGNFPDRFSGHQFPNYSSELNVNALLLGDSALYLCASSWDRANEKLFFGSGTQLSVL.

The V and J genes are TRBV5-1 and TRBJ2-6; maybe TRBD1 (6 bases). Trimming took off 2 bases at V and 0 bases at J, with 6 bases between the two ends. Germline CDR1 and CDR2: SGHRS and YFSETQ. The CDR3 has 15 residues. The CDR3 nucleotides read TGCGCCAGCAGCTTACAGGGCTCTGGGGCCAACGTCCTGACTTTC. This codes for CASSLQGSGANVLTF.

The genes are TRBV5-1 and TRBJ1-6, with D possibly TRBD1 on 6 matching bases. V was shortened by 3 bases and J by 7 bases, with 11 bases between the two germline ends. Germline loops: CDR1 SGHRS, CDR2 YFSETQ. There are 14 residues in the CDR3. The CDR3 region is CASSSGQMNSPLHF. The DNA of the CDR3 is TGCGCCAGCAGCTCGGGACAAATGAATTCACCCCTCCACTTT. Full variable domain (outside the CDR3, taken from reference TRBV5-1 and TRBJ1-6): KAGVTQTPRYLIKTRGQQVTLSCSPISGHRSVSWYQQTPGQGLQFLFEYFSETQRNKGNFPGRFSGRQFSNSRSEMNVSTLELGDSALYLCASSSGQMNSPLHFGNGTRLTVT.

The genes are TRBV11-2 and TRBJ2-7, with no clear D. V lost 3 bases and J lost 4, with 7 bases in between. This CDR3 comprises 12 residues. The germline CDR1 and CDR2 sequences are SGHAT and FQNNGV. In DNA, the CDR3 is TGTGCCAGCAGCTTTAACAAATACGAGCAGTACTTC. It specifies CASSFNKYEQYF. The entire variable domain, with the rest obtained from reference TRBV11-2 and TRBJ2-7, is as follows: EAGVAQSPRYKIIEKRQSVAFWCNPISGHATLYWYQQILGQGPKLLIQFQNNGVVDDSQLPKDRFSAERLKGVDSTLKIQPAKLEDSAVYLCASSFNKYEQYFGPGTRLTVT.

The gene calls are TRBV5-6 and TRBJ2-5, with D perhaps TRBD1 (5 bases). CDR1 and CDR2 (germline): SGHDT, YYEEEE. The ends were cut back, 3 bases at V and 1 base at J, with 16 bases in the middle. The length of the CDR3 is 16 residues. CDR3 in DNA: TGTGCCAGCAGCTCGGAACAGGCTACCGTCCAAGAGACCCAGTACTTC. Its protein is CASSSEQATVQETQYF.

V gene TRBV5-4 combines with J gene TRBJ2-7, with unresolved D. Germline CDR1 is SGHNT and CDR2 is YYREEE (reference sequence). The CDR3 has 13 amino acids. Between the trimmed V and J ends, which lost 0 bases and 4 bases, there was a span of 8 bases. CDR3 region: CASSLGSGYEQYF. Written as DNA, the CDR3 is TGTGCCAGCAGCTTGGGGTCCGGGTACGAGCAGTACTTC.

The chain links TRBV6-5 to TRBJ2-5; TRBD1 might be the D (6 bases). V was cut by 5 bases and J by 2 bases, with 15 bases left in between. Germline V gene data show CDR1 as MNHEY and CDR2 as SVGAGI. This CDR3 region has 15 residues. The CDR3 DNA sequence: TGTGCCAGCAGTCGAACAACAGGGTTACAAGAGACCCAGTACTTC. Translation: CASSRTTGLQETQYF.

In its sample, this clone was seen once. CDR3 in amino acids: CASASRDRALTDTQYF. The CDR3 DNA sequence: TGTGCCAGCGCGTCCAGGGACAGGGCTCTCACAGATACGCAGTATTTT. The gene calls are TRBV2 and TRBJ2-3; 9 bases are shared with TRBD1. The germline gives CDR1 SNHLY, CDR2 FYNNEI. The CDR3 loop spans 16 amino acids. The junction had 11 bases not matched to a gene; V was cut back by 8 bases and J by 2 bases.

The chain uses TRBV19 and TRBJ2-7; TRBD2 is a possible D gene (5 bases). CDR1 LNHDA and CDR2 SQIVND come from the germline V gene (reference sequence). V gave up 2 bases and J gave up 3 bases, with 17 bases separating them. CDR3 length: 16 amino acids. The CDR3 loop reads CASSIIASSELYEQYF. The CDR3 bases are TGTGCCAGTAGTATAATCGCTAGCTCGGAACTCTACGAGCAGTACTTC.

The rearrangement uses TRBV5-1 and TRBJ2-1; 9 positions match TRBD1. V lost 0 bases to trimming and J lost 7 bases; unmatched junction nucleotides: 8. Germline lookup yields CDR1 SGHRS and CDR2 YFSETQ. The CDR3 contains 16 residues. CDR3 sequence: CASSLEGQGGANEQFF. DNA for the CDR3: TGCGCCAGCAGCTTGGAGGGACAGGGTGGTGCGAATGAGCAGTTCTTC.

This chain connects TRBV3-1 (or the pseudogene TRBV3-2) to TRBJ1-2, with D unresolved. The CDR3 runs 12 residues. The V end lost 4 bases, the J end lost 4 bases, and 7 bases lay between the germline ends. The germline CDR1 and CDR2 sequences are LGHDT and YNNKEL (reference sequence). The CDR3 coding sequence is TGTGCCAGCAGCCGGGAGCGCTATGGCTACACCTTC. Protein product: CASSRERYGYTF.

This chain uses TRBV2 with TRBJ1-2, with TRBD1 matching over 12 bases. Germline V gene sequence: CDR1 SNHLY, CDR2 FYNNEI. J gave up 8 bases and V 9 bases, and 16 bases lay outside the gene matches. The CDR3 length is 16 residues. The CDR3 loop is CASSGTGGAVVVGYTF. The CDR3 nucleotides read TGTGCCAGTTCCGGGACAGGGGGCGCAGTGGTCGTAGGCTACACCTTC.

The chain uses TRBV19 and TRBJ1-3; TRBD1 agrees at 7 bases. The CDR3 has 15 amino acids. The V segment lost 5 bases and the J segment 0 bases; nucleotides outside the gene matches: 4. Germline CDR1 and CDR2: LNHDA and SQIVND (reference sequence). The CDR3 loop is CASSATGSSGNTIYF. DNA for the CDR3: TGTGCCAGTAGTGCGACAGGGAGCTCTGGAAACACCATATATTTT. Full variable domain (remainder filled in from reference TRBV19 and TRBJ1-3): DGGITQSPKYLFRKEGQNVTLSCEQNLNHDAMYWYRQDPGQGLRLIYYSQIVNDFQKGDIAEGYSVSREKKESFPLTVTSAQKNPTAFYLCASSATGSSGNTIYFGEGSWLTVV.

The CDR3 is CAWTLPGGWGYTF. The CDR3 coding sequence is TGTGCCTGGACCCTTCCAGGGGGATGGGGCTACACCTTC. The chain recombines TRBV30 with TRBJ1-2; TRBD1 agrees at 7 bases. The CDR3 consists of 13 residues. Germline trimming cut 4 bases from V and 8 bases from J; bases unmatched to any gene: 10. Germline CDR1 reads GTSNPN; CDR2 reads SVGIG (reference sequence).

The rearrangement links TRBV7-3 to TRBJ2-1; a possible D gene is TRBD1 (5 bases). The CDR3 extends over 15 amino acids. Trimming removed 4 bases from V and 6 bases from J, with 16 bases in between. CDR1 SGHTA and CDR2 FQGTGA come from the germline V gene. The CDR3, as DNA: TGTGCCAGCAGCTCGGCGTGGGGCGGTGTCAATGAGCAGTTCTTC. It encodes CASSSAWGGVNEQFF.

The CDR3 nucleotides read TGTGCCAGCACCAGACAGGCAAACTATGGCTACACCTTC. Its translation: CASTRQANYGYTF. The chain is built from TRBV7-9 and TRBJ1-2, with a possible D match to TRBD1 (6 bases). The CDR3 extends over 13 amino acids. The germline V gene has CDR1 SEHNR and CDR2 FQNEAQ (reference sequence). V lost 7 bases, J lost 2 bases, and 11 bases lay in between.

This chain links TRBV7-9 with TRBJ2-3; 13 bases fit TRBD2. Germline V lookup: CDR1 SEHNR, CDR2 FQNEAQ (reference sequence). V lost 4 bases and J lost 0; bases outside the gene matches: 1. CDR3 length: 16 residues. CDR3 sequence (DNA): TGTGCCAGCAGCTCGGGACTAGCGGGGAGCACAGATACGCAGTATTTT. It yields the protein CASSSGLAGSTDTQYF.